A single sample gave rise to the 20 T cell receptor beta chains below, sequenced in a study of shared clonotypes between healthy human individuals. This table comes from immunoSEQ multiplex PCR, and its TCRdb copy is limited to in-frame clones, with some not included. The table includes 780,000 or so clones, roughly 72% detected once. Sequencing was done on a sample of memory CD4+ T cells sorted from blood. The subset denotes: CD45RA-negative fraction. These receptors all come from a woman under 40 in good health.

The chain carries TRBV9 and TRBJ2-5; TRBD2 agrees at 13 bases. The ends lost 4 bases at V and 2 bases at J; junction bases unmatched: 8. From germline, CDR1 is SGDLS and CDR2 YYNGEE. This CDR3 has 17 amino acids. The CDR3 is CASSREGLAGRQETQYF. CDR3 DNA sequence: TGTGCCAGCAGCAGAGAGGGACTAGCGGGGAGACAAGAGACCCAGTACTTC.

V usage is TRBV10-1 and J usage is TRBJ1-2; TRBD1 matches 11 bases. Germline CDR1 WNHNN, CDR2 SYGVQD (reference sequence). The CDR3 is 19 residues long. J gave up 0 bases and V 2 bases, and 11 bases lay outside the gene matches. The CDR3 DNA reads as TGCGCCAGCAGTGAGGTAGGGGGACAGGGGGACCGGGCTAACTATGGCTACACCTTC. Amino acids: CASSEVGGQGDRANYGYTF.

This rearrangement joins TRBV9 to TRBJ2-3, with D tentatively TRBD2 (6 bases). V shed 0 bases and J shed 4 bases, with 9 bases lying between them. CDR1 and CDR2 (germline): SGDLS, YYNGEE. The CDR3 has 14 amino acids. The CDR3 reads CASSVAGESDTQYF. The CDR3 nucleotides read TGTGCCAGCAGCGTAGCGGGAGAGTCAGATACGCAGTATTTT. The full variable domain, completed using reference TRBV9 and TRBJ2-3, is DSGVTQTPKHLITATGQRVTLRCSPRSGDLSVYWYQQSLDQGLQFLIQYYNGEERAKGNILERFSAQQFPDLHSELNLSSLELGDSALYFCASSVAGESDTQYFGPGTRLTVL.

This rearrangement joins TRBV5-4 to TRBJ2-7; a possible D gene is TRBD2 (5 bases). The V gene lost 4 bases and the J gene lost 6 bases, with 11 bases spanning the gap. The CDR3 is made up of 12 amino acids. Germline V gene data show CDR1 as SGHNT and CDR2 as YYREEE (reference sequence). CDR3 sequence: CASSPGTPEQYF. CDR3 coding DNA: TGTGCCAGCAGCCCGGGAACCCCCGAGCAGTACTTC.

The chain employs TRBV10-3 and TRBJ2-2; unclear D gene. The germline CDR1 and CDR2 sequences are ENHRY and SYGVKD. This CDR3 spans 12 amino acids. Trimming took off 6 bases at V and 4 bases at J, with 6 bases between the two ends. CDR3 sequence reads: CAIRSATGELFF. CDR3 nucleotides: TGTGCCATCAGATCTGCCACCGGGGAGCTGTTTTTT.

V gene TRBV27 combines with J gene TRBJ1-1, with a tentative D call TRBD1 (6 bases). Germline assignment: CDR1 MNHEY and CDR2 SMNVEV (reference sequence). CDR3 length equals 14 residues. The V end was cut by 7 bases, the J end by 0 bases, with 12 bases between. This CDR3 is CASMPGHMNTEAFF. The CDR3 DNA sequence: TGTGCCAGCATGCCGGGACACATGAACACTGAAGCTTTCTTT.

J is TRBJ2-3 and V is TRBV28; maybe TRBD2 (5 bases). Germline V gives CDR1 MDHEN, CDR2 SYDVKM. The CDR3 consists of 14 residues. Trimming cost V 7 bases and J 7 bases, with 18 bases left between them. The chain's CDR3 is CASIPGSSMYTQYF. In DNA, the CDR3 is TGTGCCAGCATCCCCGGCTCTAGCATGTATACGCAGTATTTT.

Details on this clone: Different DNA sequences within this sample yield the same CDR3. The V and J genes are TRBV7-8 and TRBJ1-1; 7 bases match TRBD1. Looked up from germline, CDR1 is SGHVS and CDR2 is FQNEAQ. V shed 1 base and J 3 bases; nucleotides not matched to a gene: 5. CDR3 size: 15 residues. This chain's CDR3 is CASSLGYRGHTEAFF. The CDR3 DNA reads as TGTGCCAGCAGCTTAGGGTACAGGGGACACACTGAAGCTTTCTTT.

On this clone: One end of the junction varies from germline; a read error may be responsible. The V and J genes are TRBV4-1 and TRBJ1-2; 8 nucleotides match TRBD1. The CDR3 totals 16 residues. Germline assignment: CDR1 MGHRA and CDR2 YSYEKL. CDR3 protein: CASSRGQGRDLDGYTF. The CDR3 nucleotides are TGTGCCAGCAGCCGAGGACAGGGTAGGGACTTGGATGGCTACACCTTC.

The V call is TRBV28, the J call TRBJ1-4, with D maybe TRBD1 (6 bases). The CDR3 sequence is 16 residues long. Germline V gene lookup returns CDR1 MDHEN and CDR2 SYDVKM. Between the trimmed V and J ends, which lost 6 bases and 4 bases, there was a span of 18 bases. The CDR3 reads CASSLFRGRINEKLFF. The DNA for the CDR3 is TGTGCCAGCAGCTTGTTCAGGGGAAGAATTAATGAAAAACTGTTTTTT.

This sequence joins TRBV27 and TRBJ1-5; TRBD1 is a possible D gene (5 bases). Germline V lookup: CDR1 MNHEY, CDR2 SMNVEV (reference sequence). This CDR3 spans 17 amino acids. V lost 5 bases to trimming and J lost 0 bases, with 17 bases between them. The CDR3 is CASSPRGGWGSNQPQHF. In nucleotides, the CDR3 is TGTGCCAGCAGTCCCCGGGGGGGTTGGGGTAGCAATCAGCCCCAGCATTTT.

This clone was found a few times. This chain links TRBV11-2 with TRBJ2-7; 10 bases match TRBD1. V lost 4 bases and J lost 4; bases outside the gene matches: 7. The germline gives CDR1 SGHAT, CDR2 FQNNGV. This CDR3 has 15 residues. The CDR3 reads CASSSRDRGMYEQYF. In DNA, the CDR3 is TGTGCCAGCAGCTCCCGGGACAGGGGTATGTACGAGCAGTACTTC. Full variable domain (rest looked up from reference TRBV11-2 and TRBJ2-7): EAGVAQSPRYKIIEKRQSVAFWCNPISGHATLYWYQQILGQGPKLLIQFQNNGVVDDSQLPKDRFSAERLKGVDSTLKIQPAKLEDSAVYLCASSSRDRGMYEQYFGPGTRLTVT.

The count of this clone is one. The chain has TRBV5-6 and TRBJ2-2, with D perhaps matching TRBD1 or TRBD2 (5 bases each). The V end lost 1 base, the J end lost 4 bases, and 8 bases lay between the germline ends. Germline V CDR1 and CDR2: SGHDT, YYEEEE. CDR3 length: 14 amino acids. This CDR3 is CASSLLGPTGELFF. The CDR3 bases are TGTGCCAGCAGCTTGCTGGGACCCACCGGGGAGCTGTTTTTT. The variable domain in full, with the rest retrieved from reference TRBV5-6 and TRBJ2-2, is DAGVTQSPTHLIKTRGQQVTLRCSPKSGHDTVSWYQQALGQGPQFIFQYYEEEERQRGNFPDRFSGHQFPNYSSELNVNALLLGDSALYLCASSLLGPTGELFFGEGSRLTVL.

The chain combines TRBV15 with TRBJ1-1; 7 nucleotides align to TRBD1. Germline V gene data show CDR1 as LNHNV and CDR2 as YYDKDF (reference sequence). V gave up 4 bases and J gave up 6 bases; unmatched junction bases: 5. The length of the CDR3 is 13 residues. CDR3: CATSKVTGAEAFF. DNA for the CDR3: TGTGCCACCAGCAAGGTAACAGGGGCTGAAGCTTTCTTT.

This clone showed up just once. The chain employs TRBV6-6 and TRBJ2-1; D might be TRBD2 (6 bases). Trimming took off 5 bases at V and 3 bases at J, with 14 bases between the two ends. The CDR3 sequence is 15 residues long. Germline CDR1 is MNHNY and CDR2 is SVGAGI (reference sequence). CDR3: CASSRNSGSYNEQFF. CDR3 coding DNA: TGTGCCAGCAGTCGAAATAGCGGCAGCTACAATGAGCAGTTCTTC.

The chain joins TRBV5-4 to TRBJ1-4, with TRBD1 identical over 10 bases. The CDR3 has 15 amino acids. The V gene's germline CDR1 is SGHNT and CDR2 YYREEE (reference sequence). Unmatched junction bases numbered 5, after V lost 4 bases and J lost 5 bases. The CDR3 DNA is TGTGCCAGCAGCGACCCGGGACAGGGGAATGAAAAACTGTTTTTT. Its translation: CASSDPGQGNEKLFF.

The chain carries TRBV6-4 and TRBJ2-1, with TRBD2 as a possible D gene (5 bases). The CDR3 has 15 amino acids. Trimming left V 6 bases short and J 0 bases short, with 12 bases between. Germline CDR1 is MRHNA and CDR2 is SNTAGT. CDR3 bases: TGTGCCAGCAGAGCGGACTTAAGCTCCTACAATGAGCAGTTCTTC. Translated: CASRADLSSYNEQFF.

This clone has more than one count but fewer than ten. The gene calls are TRBV15 and TRBJ1-5; D gene ambiguous. The CDR3 is 18 amino acids. V gave up 1 base and J gave up 0 bases, with 16 bases separating them. Germline CDR1 LNHNV, CDR2 YYDKDF (reference sequence). The CDR3 spells CATSRGLGPEFSNQPQHF. The DNA of the CDR3 is TGTGCCACCAGCAGAGGTCTTGGGCCAGAATTTAGCAATCAGCCCCAGCATTTT.

The chain combines TRBV6-1 with TRBJ1-2, with a weak D call TRBD1 (5 bases). The V end was cut by 4 bases, the J end by 3 bases, with 12 bases between. The CDR3 loop spans 14 amino acids. Germline V gives CDR1 MNHNS, CDR2 SASEGT. The CDR3 loop is CASSVPTVDYGYTF. CDR3 DNA: TGTGCCAGCAGTGTACCGACAGTAGACTATGGCTACACCTTC.

The chain has TRBV20-1 and TRBJ1-1, with a tentative D call TRBD1 (6 bases). This CDR3 is 11 amino acids long. Germline lookup yields CDR1 DFQATT and CDR2 SNEGSKA (reference sequence). Trimming shortened V by 2 bases and J by 13 bases, and 14 bases separated the two germline ends. The CDR3 protein is CSARTGRKGFF. DNA of the CDR3: TGCAGTGCTAGAACAGGGCGTAAGGGTTTCTTT.